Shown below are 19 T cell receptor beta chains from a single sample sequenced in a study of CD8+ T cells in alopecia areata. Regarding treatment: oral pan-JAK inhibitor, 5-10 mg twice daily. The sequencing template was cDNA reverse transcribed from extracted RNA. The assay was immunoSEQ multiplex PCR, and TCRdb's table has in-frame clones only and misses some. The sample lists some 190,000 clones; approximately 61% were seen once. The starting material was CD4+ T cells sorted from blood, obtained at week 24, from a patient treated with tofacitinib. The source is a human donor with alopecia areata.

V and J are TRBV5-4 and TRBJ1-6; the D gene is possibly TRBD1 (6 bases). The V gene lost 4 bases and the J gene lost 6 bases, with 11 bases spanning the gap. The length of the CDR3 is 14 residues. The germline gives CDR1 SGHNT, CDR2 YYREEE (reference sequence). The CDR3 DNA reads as TGTGCCAGCAGCGCCGGACAGACTAATTCACCCCTCCACTTT. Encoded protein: CASSAGQTNSPLHF.

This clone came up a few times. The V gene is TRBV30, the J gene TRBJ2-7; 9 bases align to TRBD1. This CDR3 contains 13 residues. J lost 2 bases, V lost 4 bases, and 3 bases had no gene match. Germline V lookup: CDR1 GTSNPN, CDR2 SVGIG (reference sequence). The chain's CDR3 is CAWTRDRAYEQYF. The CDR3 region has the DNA TGTGCCTGGACCCGGGACAGGGCCTACGAGCAGTACTTC. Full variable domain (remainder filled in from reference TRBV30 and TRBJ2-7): SQTIHQWPATLVQPVGSPLSLECTVEGTSNPNLYWYRQAAGRGLQLLFYSVGIGQISSEVPQNLSASRPQDRQFILSSKKLLLSDSGFYLCAWTRDRAYEQYFGPGTRLTVT.

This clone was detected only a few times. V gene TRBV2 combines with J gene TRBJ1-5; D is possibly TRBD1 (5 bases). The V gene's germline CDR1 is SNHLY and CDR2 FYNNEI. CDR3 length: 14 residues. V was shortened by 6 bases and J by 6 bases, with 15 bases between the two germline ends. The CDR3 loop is CASRSGTSGQPQHF. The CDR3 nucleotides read TGTGCCAGCAGATCGGGGACTTCAGGTCAGCCCCAGCATTTT. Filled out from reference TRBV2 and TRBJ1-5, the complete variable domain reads EPEVTQTPSHQVTQMGQEVILRCVPISNHLYFYWYRQILGQKVEFLVSFYNNEISEKSEIFDDQFSVERPDGSNFTLKIRSTKLEDSAMYFCASRSGTSGQPQHFGDGTRLSIL.

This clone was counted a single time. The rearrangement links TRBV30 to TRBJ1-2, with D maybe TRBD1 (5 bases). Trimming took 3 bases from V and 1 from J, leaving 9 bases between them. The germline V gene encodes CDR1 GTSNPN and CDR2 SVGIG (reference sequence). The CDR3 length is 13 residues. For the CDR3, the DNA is TGTGCCTGGAGGGGACCGCTTAACTATGGCTACACCTTC. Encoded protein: CAWRGPLNYGYTF. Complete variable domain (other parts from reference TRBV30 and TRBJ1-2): SQTIHQWPATLVQPVGSPLSLECTVEGTSNPNLYWYRQAAGRGLQLLFYSVGIGQISSEVPQNLSASRPQDRQFILSSKKLLLSDSGFYLCAWRGPLNYGYTFGSGTRLTVV.

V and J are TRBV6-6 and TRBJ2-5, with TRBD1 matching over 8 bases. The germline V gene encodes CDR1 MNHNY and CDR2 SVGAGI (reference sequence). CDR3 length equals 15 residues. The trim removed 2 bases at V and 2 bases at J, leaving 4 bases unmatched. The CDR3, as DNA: TGTGCCAGCAGTTACGGAGGGACAGGACAAGAGACCCAGTACTTC. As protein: CASSYGGTGQETQYF.

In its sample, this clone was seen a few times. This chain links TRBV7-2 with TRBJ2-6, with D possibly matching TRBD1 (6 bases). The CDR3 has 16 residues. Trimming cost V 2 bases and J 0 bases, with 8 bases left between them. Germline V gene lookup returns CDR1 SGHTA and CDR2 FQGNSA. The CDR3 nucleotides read TGTGCCAGCAGCTTAAGGACAGTCTCTGGGGCCAACGTCCTGACTTTC. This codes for CASSLRTVSGANVLTF.

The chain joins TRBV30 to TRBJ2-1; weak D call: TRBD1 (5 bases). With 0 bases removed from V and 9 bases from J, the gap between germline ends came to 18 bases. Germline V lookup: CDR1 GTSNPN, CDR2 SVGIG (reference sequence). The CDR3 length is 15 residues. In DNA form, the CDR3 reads TGTGCCTGGAGTGTAGTGGACCCAGGGATGGGTGAGCAGTTCTTC. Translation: CAWSVVDPGMGEQFF.

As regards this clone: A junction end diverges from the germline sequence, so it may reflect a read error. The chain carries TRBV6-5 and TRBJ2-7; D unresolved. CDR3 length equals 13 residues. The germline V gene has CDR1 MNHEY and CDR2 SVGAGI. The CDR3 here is CASNYIGSYEQYF. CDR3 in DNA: TGTGCCAGCAATTACATAGGGTCCTACGAGCAGTACTTC.

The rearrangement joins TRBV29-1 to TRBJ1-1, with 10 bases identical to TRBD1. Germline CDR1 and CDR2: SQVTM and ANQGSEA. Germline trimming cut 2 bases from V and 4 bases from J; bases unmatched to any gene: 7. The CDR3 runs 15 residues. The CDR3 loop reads CSVENPRTGGTEAFF. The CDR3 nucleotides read TGCAGCGTTGAAAATCCCAGGACAGGGGGCACTGAAGCTTTCTTT. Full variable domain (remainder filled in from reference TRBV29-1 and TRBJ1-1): SAVISQKPSRDICQRGTSLTIQCQVDSQVTMMFWYRQQPGQSLTLIATANQGSEATYESGFVIDKFPISRPNLTFSTLTVSNMSPEDSSIYLCSVENPRTGGTEAFFGQGTRLTVV.

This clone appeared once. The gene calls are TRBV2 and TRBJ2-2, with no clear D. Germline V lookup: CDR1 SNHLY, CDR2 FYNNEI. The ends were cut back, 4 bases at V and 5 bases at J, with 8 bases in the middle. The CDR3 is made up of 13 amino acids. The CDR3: CASSAYLTGELFF. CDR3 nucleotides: TGTGCCAGCAGTGCTTACTTAACCGGGGAGCTGTTTTTT. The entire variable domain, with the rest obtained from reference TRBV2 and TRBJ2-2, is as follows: EPEVTQTPSHQVTQMGQEVILRCVPISNHLYFYWYRQILGQKVEFLVSFYNNEISEKSEIFDDQFSVERPDGSNFTLKIRSTKLEDSAMYFCASSAYLTGELFFGEGSRLTVL.

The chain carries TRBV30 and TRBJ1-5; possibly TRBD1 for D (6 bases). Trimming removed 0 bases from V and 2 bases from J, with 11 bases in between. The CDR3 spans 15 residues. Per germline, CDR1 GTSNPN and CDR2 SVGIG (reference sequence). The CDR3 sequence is CAWSVQGVGNQPQHF. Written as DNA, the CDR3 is TGTGCCTGGAGTGTACAGGGTGTTGGCAATCAGCCCCAGCATTTT.

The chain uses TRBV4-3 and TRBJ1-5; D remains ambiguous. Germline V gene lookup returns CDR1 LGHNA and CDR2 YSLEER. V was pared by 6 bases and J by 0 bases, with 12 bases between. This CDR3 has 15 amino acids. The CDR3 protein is CASSIGRDSNQPQHF. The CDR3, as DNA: TGCGCCAGCAGTATAGGCAGAGATAGCAATCAGCCCCAGCATTTT.

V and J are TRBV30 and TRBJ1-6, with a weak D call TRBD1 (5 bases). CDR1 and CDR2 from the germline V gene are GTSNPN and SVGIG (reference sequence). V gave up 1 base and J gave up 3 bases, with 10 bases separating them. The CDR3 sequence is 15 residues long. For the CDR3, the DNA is TGTGCCTGGAGTGGGGACGGAGGCTATAATTCACCCCTCCACTTT. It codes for CAWSGDGGYNSPLHF.

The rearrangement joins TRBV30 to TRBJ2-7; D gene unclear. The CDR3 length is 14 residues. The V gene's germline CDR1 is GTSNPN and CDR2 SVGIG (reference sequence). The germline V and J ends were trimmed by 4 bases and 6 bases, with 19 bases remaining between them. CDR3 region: CAWNLPPELGEQYF. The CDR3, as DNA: TGTGCCTGGAACCTCCCCCCGGAGCTAGGCGAGCAGTACTTC.

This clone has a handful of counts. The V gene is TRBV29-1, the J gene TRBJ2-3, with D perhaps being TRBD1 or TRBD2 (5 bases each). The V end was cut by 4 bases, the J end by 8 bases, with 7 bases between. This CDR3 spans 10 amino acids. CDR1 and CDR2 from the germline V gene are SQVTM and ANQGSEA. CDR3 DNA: TGCAGCGTTGGGGACCTTACGCAGTATTTT. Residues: CSVGDLTQYF.

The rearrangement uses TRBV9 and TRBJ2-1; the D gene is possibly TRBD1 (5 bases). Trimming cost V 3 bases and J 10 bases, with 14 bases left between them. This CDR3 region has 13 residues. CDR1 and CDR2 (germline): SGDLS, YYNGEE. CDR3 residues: CASSAPGHPEQFF. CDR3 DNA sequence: TGTGCCAGCAGCGCTCCTGGACACCCAGAGCAGTTCTTC.

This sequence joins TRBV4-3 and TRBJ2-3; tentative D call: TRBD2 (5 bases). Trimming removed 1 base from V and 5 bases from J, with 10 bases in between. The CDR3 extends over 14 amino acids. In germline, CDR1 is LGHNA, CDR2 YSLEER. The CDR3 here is CASSQAGRVDTQYF. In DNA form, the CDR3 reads TGCGCCAGCAGCCAAGCTGGGCGGGTAGATACGCAGTATTTT.

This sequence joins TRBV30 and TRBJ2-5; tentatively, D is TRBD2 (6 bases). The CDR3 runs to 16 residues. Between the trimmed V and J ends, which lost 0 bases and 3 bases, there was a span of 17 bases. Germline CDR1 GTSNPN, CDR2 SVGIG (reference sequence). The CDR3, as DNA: TGTGCCTGGAGTGTACTAGGGGAGGCCCACAAAGAGACCCAGTACTTC. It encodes CAWSVLGEAHKETQYF.

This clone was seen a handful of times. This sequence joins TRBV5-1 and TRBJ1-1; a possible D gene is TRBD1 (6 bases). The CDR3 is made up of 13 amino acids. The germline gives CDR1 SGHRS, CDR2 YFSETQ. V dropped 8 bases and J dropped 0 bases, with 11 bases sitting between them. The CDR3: CASQGPLNTEAFF. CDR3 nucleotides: TGCGCCAGTCAGGGGCCACTGAACACTGAAGCTTTCTTT.